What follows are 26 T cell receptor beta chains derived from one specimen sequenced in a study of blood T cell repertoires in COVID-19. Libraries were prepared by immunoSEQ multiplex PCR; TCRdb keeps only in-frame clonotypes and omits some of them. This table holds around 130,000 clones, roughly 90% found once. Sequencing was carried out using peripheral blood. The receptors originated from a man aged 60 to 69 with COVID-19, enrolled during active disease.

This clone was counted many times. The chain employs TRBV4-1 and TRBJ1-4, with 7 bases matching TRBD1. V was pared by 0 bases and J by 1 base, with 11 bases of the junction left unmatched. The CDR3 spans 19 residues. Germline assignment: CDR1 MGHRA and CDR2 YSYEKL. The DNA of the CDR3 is TGCGCCAGCAGCCAAGAGGGTCTACGGGACAGCCAAACTAATGAAAAACTGTTTTTT. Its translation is CASSQEGLRDSQTNEKLFF.

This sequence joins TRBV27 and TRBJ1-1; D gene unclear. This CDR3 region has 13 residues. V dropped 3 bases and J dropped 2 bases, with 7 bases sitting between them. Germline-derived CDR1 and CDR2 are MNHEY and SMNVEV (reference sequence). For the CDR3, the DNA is TGTGCCAGCAGTTTCGGCGGAAACACTGAAGCTTTCTTT. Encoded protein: CASSFGGNTEAFF.

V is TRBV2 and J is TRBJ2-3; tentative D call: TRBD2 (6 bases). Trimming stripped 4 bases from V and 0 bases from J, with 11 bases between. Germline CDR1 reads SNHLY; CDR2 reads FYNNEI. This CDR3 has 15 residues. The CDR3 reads CASSVLGGSTDTQYF. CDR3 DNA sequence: TGTGCCAGCAGTGTATTGGGGGGAAGCACAGATACGCAGTATTTT. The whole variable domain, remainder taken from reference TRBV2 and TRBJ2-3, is EPEVTQTPSHQVTQMGQEVILRCVPISNHLYFYWYRQILGQKVEFLVSFYNNEISEKSEIFDDQFSVERPDGSNFTLKIRSTKLEDSAMYFCASSVLGGSTDTQYFGPGTRLTVL.

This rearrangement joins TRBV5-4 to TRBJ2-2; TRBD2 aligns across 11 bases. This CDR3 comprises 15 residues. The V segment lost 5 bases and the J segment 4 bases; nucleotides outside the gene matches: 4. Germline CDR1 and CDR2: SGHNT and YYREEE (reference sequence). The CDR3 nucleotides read TGTGCCAGCAGTGCTAGCGGGAGGCCCACCGGGGAGCTGTTTTTT. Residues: CASSASGRPTGELFF.

Here the CDR3 DNA reads TGTGCCAGCAGCTCCCGACAGGGTAGGGCCGGGGAGCTGTTTTTT. Translated, it gives CASSSRQGRAGELFF. This chain joins TRBV5-4 and TRBJ2-2, with TRBD1 matching over 7 bases. V dropped 3 bases and J dropped 6; count of bases not matched to a gene: 8. The CDR3 length is 15 residues. From germline, CDR1 is SGHNT and CDR2 YYREEE (reference sequence).

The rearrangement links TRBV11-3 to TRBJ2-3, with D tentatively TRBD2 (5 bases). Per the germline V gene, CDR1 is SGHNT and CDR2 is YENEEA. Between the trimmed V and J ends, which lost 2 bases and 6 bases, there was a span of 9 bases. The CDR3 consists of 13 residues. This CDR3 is CASSLPSKDTQYF. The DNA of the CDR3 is TGTGCCAGCAGCTTACCTAGCAAGGATACGCAGTATTTT. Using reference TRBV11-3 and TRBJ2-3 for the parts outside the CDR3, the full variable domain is EAGVVQSPRYKIIEKKQPVAFWCNPISGHNTLYWYLQNLGQGPELLIRYENEEAVDDSQLPKDRFSAERLKGVDSTLKIQPAELGDSAVYLCASSLPSKDTQYFGPGTRLTVL.

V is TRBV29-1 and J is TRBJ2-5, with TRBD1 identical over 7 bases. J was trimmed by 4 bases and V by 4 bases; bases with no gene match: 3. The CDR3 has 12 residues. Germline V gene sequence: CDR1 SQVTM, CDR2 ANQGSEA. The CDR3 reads CSVGSGGETQYF. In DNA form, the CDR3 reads TGCAGCGTTGGGTCAGGGGGAGAGACCCAGTACTTC.

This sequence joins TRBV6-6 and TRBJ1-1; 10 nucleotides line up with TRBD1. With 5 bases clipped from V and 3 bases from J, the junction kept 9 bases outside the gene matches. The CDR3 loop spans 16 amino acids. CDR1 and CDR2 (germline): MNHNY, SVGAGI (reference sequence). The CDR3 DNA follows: TGTGCCAGCAGTCTAGGGACAGGGGCCGCCGACACTGAAGCTTTCTTT. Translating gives CASSLGTGAADTEAFF.

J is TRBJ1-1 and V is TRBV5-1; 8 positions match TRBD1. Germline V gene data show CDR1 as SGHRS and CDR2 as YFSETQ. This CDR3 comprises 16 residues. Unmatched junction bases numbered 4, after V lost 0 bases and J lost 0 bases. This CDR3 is CASSLAGQAMNTEAFF. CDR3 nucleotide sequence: TGCGCCAGCAGCTTGGCGGGACAGGCCATGAACACTGAAGCTTTCTTT. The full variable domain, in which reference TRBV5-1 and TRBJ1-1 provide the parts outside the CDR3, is KAGVTQTPRYLIKTRGQQVTLSCSPISGHRSVSWYQQTPGQGLQFLFEYFSETQRNKGNFPGRFSGRQFSNSRSEMNVSTLELGDSALYLCASSLAGQAMNTEAFFGQGTRLTVV.

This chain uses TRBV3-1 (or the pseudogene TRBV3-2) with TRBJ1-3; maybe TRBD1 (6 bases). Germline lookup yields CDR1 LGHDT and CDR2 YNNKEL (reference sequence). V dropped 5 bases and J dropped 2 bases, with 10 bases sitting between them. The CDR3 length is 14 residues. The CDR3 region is CASSSYRAGNTIYF. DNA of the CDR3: TGTGCCAGCAGCTCTTACAGGGCTGGAAACACCATATATTTT.

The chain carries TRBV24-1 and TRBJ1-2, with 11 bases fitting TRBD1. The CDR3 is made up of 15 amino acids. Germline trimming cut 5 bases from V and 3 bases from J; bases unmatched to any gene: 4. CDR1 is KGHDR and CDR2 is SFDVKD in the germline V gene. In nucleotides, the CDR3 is TGTGCCACCAGTGGCCTGGGACAGGGGGACTATGGCTACACCTTC. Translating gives CATSGLGQGDYGYTF.

Written as DNA, the CDR3 is TGTGCCAGCTCACCGCCGGGGACAACGAACACCGGGGAGCTGTTTTTT. It specifies CASSPPGTTNTGELFF. V is TRBV18 and J is TRBJ2-2; D might be TRBD1 (6 bases). Between the trimmed V and J ends, which lost 3 bases and 0 bases, there was a span of 11 bases. CDR3 length: 16 amino acids. Germline V gives CDR1 KGHSH, CDR2 LQKENI. Looking up the rest from reference TRBV18 and TRBJ2-2 gives the full variable domain: NAGVMQNPRHLVRRRGQEARLRCSPMKGHSHVYWYRQLPEEGLKFMVYLQKENIIDESGMPKERFSAEFPKEGPSILRIQQVVRGDSAAYFCASSPPGTTNTGELFFGEGSRLTVL.

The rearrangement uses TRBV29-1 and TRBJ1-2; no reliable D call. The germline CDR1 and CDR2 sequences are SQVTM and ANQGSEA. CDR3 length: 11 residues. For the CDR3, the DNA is TGCAGTGACACGGCTAACTATGGCTACACCTTC. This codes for CSDTANYGYTF.

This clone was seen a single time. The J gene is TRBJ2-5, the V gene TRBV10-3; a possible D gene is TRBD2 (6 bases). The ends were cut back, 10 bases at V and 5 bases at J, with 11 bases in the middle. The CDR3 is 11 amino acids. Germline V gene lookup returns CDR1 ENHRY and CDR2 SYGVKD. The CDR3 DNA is TGTGCCACCCTCGGAGGGGAGACCCAGTACTTC. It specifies CATLGGETQYF.

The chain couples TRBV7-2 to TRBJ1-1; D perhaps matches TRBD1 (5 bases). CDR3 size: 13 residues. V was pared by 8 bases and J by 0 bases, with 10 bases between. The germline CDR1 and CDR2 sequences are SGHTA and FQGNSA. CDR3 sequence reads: CASQTGMNTEAFF. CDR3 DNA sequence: TGTGCCAGCCAAACAGGAATGAACACTGAAGCTTTCTTT.

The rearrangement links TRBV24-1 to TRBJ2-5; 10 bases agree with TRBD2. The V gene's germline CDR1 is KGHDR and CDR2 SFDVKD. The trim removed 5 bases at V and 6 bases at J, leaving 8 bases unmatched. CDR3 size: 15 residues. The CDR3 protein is CATSGTGTSVQTQYF. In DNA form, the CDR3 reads TGTGCCACCAGTGGTACCGGGACTAGCGTTCAGACCCAGTACTTC.

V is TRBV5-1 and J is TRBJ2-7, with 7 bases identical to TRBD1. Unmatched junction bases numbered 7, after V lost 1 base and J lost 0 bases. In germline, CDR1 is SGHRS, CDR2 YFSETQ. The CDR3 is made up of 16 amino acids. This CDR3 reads CASSLRLQGSSYEQYF. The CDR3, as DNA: TGCGCCAGCAGCTTGAGGTTACAGGGGAGCTCCTACGAGCAGTACTTC.

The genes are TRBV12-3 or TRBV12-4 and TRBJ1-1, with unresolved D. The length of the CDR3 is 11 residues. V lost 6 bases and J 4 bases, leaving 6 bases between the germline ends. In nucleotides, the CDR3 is TGTGCCAGCAGGTCTCTCACTGAAGCTTTCTTT. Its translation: CASRSLTEAFF.

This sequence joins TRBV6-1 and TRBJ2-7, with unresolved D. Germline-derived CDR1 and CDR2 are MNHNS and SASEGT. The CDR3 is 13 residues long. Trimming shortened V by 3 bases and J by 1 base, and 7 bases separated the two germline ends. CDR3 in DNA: TGTGCCAGCAGTGAGTCGGAGTCCTACGAGCAGTACTTC. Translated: CASSESESYEQYF.

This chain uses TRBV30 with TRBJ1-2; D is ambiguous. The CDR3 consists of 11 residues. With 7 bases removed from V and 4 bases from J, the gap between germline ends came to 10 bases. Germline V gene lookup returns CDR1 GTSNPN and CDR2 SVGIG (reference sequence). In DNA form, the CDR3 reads TGTGCCTTGAGACGCGCCTATGGCTACACCTTC. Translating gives CALRRAYGYTF.

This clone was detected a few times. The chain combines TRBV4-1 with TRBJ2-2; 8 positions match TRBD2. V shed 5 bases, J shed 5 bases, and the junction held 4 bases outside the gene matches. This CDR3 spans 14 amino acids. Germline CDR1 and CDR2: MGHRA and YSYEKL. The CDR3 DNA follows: TGCGCCAGCAGCATAGCGGGATTAACCGGGGAGCTGTTTTTT. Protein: CASSIAGLTGELFF.

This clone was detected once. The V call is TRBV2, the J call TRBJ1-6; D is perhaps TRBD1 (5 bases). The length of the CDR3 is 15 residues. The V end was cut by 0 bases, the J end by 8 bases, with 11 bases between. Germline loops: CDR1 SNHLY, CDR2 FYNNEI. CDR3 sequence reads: CASSEARGADSPLHF. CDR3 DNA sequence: TGTGCCAGCAGTGAAGCGCGGGGCGCAGATTCACCCCTCCACTTT.

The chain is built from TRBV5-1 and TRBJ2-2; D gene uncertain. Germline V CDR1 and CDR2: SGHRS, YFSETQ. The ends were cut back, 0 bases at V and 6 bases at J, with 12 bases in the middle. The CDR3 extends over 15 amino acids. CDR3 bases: TGCGCCAGCAGCTTGGGCGGAGCTGGGTCCGGGGAGCTGTTTTTT. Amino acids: CASSLGGAGSGELFF.

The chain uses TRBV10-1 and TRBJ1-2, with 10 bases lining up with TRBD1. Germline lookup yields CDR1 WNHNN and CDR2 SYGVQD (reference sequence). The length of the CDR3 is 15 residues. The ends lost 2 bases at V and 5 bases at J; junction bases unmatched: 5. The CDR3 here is CASSEGQGDVYGYTF. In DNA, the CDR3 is TGCGCCAGCAGTGAGGGACAGGGGGACGTTTATGGCTACACCTTC.

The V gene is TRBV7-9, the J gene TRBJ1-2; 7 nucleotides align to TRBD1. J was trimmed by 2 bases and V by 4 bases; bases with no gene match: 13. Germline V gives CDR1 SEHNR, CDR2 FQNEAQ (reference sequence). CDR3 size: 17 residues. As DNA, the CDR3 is TGTGCCAGCAGCTCCACTAACGACAGGGAACCCAACTATGGCTACACCTTC. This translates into CASSSTNDREPNYGYTF.

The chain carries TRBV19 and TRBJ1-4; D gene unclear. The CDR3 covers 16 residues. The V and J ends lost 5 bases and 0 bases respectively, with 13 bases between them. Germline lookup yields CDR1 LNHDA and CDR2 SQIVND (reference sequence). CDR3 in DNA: TGTGCCAGTAGTCCCGGCAGGCAGACAACTAATGAAAAACTGTTTTTT. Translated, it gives CASSPGRQTTNEKLFF.